A selection of T cell receptor beta chains follows, all from one sample in a study of early T cells in non-severe SARS-CoV-2 infection. TCRdb called the 5' RACE reads again in MiXCR, with one record for every CDR3 protein. The sample gives tens of thousands of distinct CDR3 sequences, about 11% of which show up once; around 12% is in the top ten. The sample consisted of whole blood, taken at baseline. These receptors originate from an adult who was a healthcare worker with PCR-confirmed SARS-CoV-2 infection or an uninfected control (not recorded which). CDR3s leave out the opening cysteine and the closing phenylalanine or tryptophan. The order of the fields is V gene, J gene, CDR3 protein.

TRBV27,TRBJ2-7,ASSSPLRVYEQY
TRBV29-1,TRBJ2-1,SVDTGPRFGDEQF
TRBV28,TRBJ1-1,ASSYPLHAGVAF
TRBV28,TRBJ1-5,ASSLRRQPQH
TRBV3-1,TRBJ1-5,ASSQDLNGYQPQH
TRBV19,TRBJ1-4,ASTEERSTGSNEKLF
TRBV29-1,TRBJ2-2,SVAGQGNTGELF
TRBV20-1,TRBJ1-2,SARDHPDYT
TRBV5-5,TRBJ2-1,ASSSRTGSSYNEQF
TRBV5-5,TRBJ2-3,ASSSLGGRTDTQY
TRBV18,TRBJ2-2,ASSPLDTTGELF
TRBV7-2,TRBJ2-7,ASSLYTGSSYEQY
TRBV6-4,TRBJ2-6,ASSDSMGTGANVLT
TRBV11-2,TRBJ1-1,ASSPAGIRAF
TRBV5-1,TRBJ2-2,ASRGQLRSNTGELF
TRBV28,TRBJ1-2,ASSLGGRGRGYT
TRBV21-1,TRBJ2-7,ASLKGYEQY
TRBV12-3/TRBV12-4,TRBJ1-1,ASSLRTEHEAF
TRBV5-4,TRBJ2-2,ASSLGSGELF
TRBV6-4,TRBJ2-1,ASSEAGGPNEQF
TRBV28,TRBJ1-1,ASLLPLGTSGTEAF
TRBV7-2,TRBJ2-7,ASSLGPPRGGLYEQY
TRBV3-1,TRBJ2-5,ASSQDSGETQY
TRBV6-1,TRBJ2-3,ASAKGLAGTDTQY
TRBV6-5,TRBJ2-7,ASSYGTGGWEQY
TRBV20-1,TRBJ2-1,SSDSDRENEQF
TRBV9,TRBJ2-3,ASSVDPQTGVLFTDTQY
TRBV7-8,TRBJ1-1,ASSLGVSTEAF